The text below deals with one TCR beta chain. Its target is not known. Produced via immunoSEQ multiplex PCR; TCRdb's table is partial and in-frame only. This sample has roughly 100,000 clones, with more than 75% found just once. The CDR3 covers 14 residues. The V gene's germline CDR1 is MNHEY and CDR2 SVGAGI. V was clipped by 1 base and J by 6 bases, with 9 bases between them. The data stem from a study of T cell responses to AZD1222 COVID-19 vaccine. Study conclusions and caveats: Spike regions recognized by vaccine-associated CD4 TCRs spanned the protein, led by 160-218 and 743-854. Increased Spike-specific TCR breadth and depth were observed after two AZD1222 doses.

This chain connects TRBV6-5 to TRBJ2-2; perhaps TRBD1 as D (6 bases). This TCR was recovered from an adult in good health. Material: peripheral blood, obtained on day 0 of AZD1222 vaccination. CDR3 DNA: TGTGCCAGCAGTTACTACAGGGCCTCCGGGGAGCTGTTTTTT. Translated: CASSYYRASGELFF.